The rows below give T cell receptor beta chains drawn from one sample of a study of human T cells and chemical hapten exposure. TCRdb ran MiXCR on the RACE reads and lists one entry per CDR3 protein. The sample records more than 75,000 distinct CDR3 sequences, roughly 8.7% being singletons. The sequenced material came from whole blood. These receptors were obtained from a male donor in good health. Some clones in this sample may be carry-over from other donors' samples. Both conserved end residues are part of each CDR3. D genes are given only for firm matches. Part of the rows lack a size; the others show once, few, many or a class for expanded clones.

D gene,V gene,J gene,clone size,CDR3 protein,CDR3 DNA
-,TRBV12-3/TRBV12-4,TRBJ2-1,few,CASSWDLNEQFF,TGTGCCAGCAGTTGGGACCTGAATGAGCAGTTCTTC
TRBD1,TRBV11-2,TRBJ2-3,many,CASSLGTGPDTQYF,TGTGCCAGCAGCTTGGGGACAGGGCCAGATACGCAGTATTTT
-,TRBV25-1,TRBJ2-1,many,CASSEGYAYNEQFF,TGTGCCAGCAGTGAGGGTTACGCCTACAATGAGCAGTTCTTC
-,TRBV29-1,TRBJ2-7,few,CSVTVRDEQYF,TGCAGCGTTACGGTCCGGGACGAGCAGTACTTC
TRBD2,TRBV7-9,TRBJ2-1,few,CASSSSLAGGPYNEQFF,TGTGCCAGCAGCTCATCCCTGGCGGGGGGTCCCTACAATGAGCAGTTCTTC
TRBD1,TRBV29-1,TRBJ1-1,-,CSVAGQGMNTEAFF,TGCAGCGTGGCGGGACAGGGGATGAACACTGAAGCTTTCTTT
TRBD1,TRBV7-2,TRBJ2-7,few,CASSSTGVDEQYF,TGTGCCAGCAGCTCGACAGGGGTGGACGAGCAGTACTTC
TRBD2,TRBV4-2,TRBJ2-7,many,CASSPRLAESYEQYF,TGTGCCAGCAGCCCAAGGCTAGCGGAGAGCTACGAGCAGTACTTC
TRBD1,TRBV29-1,TRBJ2-1,-,CSVEGQGSLDEQFF,TGCAGCGTTGAAGGACAGGGGTCTTTGGATGAGCAGTTCTTC
TRBD2,TRBV6-6,TRBJ2-1,many,CASSYPRLAGSSYNEQFF,TGTGCCAGCAGTTATCCTCGACTAGCTGGAAGCTCCTACAATGAGCAGTTCTTC
TRBD1,TRBV30,TRBJ2-6,-,CAWNDRASGANVLTF,TGTGCCTGGAACGACAGGGCCTCTGGGGCCAACGTCCTGACTTTC
TRBD2,TRBV2,TRBJ2-1,few,CASSEKGLAGGGYNEQFF,TGTGCCAGCAGTGAGAAGGGACTAGCGGGAGGAGGGTACAATGAGCAGTTCTTC
TRBD2,TRBV7-9,TRBJ2-5,-,CASSEPGLAGKETQYF,TGTGCCAGCAGCGAACCGGGACTAGCGGGTAAAGAGACCCAGTACTTC
-,TRBV6-2/TRBV6-3,TRBJ1-5,few,CASSNHVNQPQHF,TGTGCCAGCAGTAACCACGTGAATCAGCCCCAGCATTTT
-,TRBV6-6,TRBJ1-4,-,CASSPPQGGGEKLFF,TGTGCCAGCAGTCCACCACAGGGCGGGGGTGAAAAACTGTTTTTT
TRBD2,TRBV5-1,TRBJ2-4,-,CASRSGTSGKDEYF,TGCGCCAGCCGCTCCGGGACTAGCGGGAAAGATGAGTACTTC
-,TRBV29-1,TRBJ1-1,-,CSVGGIYQNTEAFF,TGCAGCGTTGGAGGGATATACCAGAACACTGAAGCTTTCTTT
-,TRBV20-1,TRBJ2-7,few,CSAKGTHEFYEQYF,TGCAGTGCTAAGGGGACCCACGAATTCTACGAGCAGTACTTC
TRBD2,TRBV12-3/TRBV12-4,TRBJ2-4,many,CASSTSLAAQNIQYF,TGTGCCAGCAGTACCTCTCTAGCGGCACAAAACATTCAGTACTTC
TRBD1,TRBV4-3,TRBJ2-6,many,CASSPRTGDGANVLTF,TGCGCCAGCAGCCCAAGGACAGGGGACGGGGCCAACGTCCTGACTTTC
-,TRBV30,TRBJ1-4,-,CAWSGQGREKLFF,TGTGCCTGGAGTGGGCAGGGGAGGGAAAAACTGTTTTTT
-,TRBV12-3/TRBV12-4,TRBJ1-5,-,CASSLSTFIGNQPQHF,TGTGCCAGCAGTCTTAGCACCTTTATAGGCAATCAGCCCCAGCATTTT
-,TRBV2,TRBJ1-5,few,CASSEEGGTMQPQHF,TGTGCCAGCAGTGAAGAGGGGGGTACGATGCAGCCCCAGCATTTT
-,TRBV6-4,TRBJ2-3,-,CASSAAGTTDTQYF,TGTGCCAGCAGTGCGGCGGGGACCACAGATACGCAGTATTTT
-,TRBV11-2,TRBJ1-5,many,CASSLGRVSQPQHF,TGTGCCAGCAGCTTGGGCAGGGTGTCTCAGCCCCAGCATTTT
-,TRBV6-5,TRBJ2-3,-,CASSYSIPKRGSTDTQYF,TGTGCCAGCAGTTACTCGATCCCCAAGAGAGGATCCACAGATACGCAGTATTTT
TRBD2,TRBV6-6,TRBJ2-7,many,CAVWRGMSYEQYF,TGTGCCGTATGGCGGGGGATGTCCTACGAGCAGTACTTC
TRBD1,TRBV19,TRBJ2-1,-,CASSIGTEGSYNEQFF,TGTGCCAGTAGTATCGGGACAGAAGGCTCCTACAATGAGCAGTTCTTC
-,TRBV15,TRBJ1-1,-,CATSRGGITEAFF,TGTGCCACCAGCAGAGGTGGAATCACTGAAGCTTTCTTT
-,TRBV4-2,TRBJ2-2,-,CASSESPAGVAGELFF,TGTGCCAGCAGCGAGAGCCCGGCTGGAGTCGCCGGGGAGCTGTTTTTT
-,TRBV4-1,TRBJ2-3,few,CASSRSRGLDTQYF,TGCGCCAGCAGCCGGAGCCGGGGGTTGGATACGCAGTATTTT
-,TRBV7-2,TRBJ2-6,-,CASSSGSTSGANVLTF,TGTGCCAGCAGCTCAGGATCAACCTCTGGGGCCAACGTCCTGACTTTC